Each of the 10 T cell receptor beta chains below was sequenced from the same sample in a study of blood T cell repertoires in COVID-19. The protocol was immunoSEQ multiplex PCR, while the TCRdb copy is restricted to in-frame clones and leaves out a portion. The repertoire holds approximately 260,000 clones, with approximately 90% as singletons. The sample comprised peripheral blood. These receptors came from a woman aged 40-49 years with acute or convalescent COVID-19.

In nucleotides, the CDR3 is TGTGCCAGCAGTAAACAGTATAATTCACCCCTCCACTTT. Amino acids: CASSKQYNSPLHF. The chain carries TRBV6-4 and TRBJ1-6; D is unclear. CDR1 and CDR2 (germline): MRHNA, SNTAGT. The CDR3 is made up of 13 amino acids. Between the trimmed V and J ends, which lost 5 bases and 4 bases, there was a span of 6 bases.

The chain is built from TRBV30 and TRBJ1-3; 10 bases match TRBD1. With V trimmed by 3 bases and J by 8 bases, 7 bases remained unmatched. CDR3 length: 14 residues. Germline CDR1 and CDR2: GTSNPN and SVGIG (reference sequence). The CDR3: CAWSAGQGRDTIYF. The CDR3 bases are TGTGCCTGGAGCGCGGGACAGGGGAGAGACACCATATATTTT. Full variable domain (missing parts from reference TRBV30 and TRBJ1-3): SQTIHQWPATLVQPVGSPLSLECTVEGTSNPNLYWYRQAAGRGLQLLFYSVGIGQISSEVPQNLSASRPQDRQFILSSKKLLLSDSGFYLCAWSAGQGRDTIYFGEGSWLTVV.

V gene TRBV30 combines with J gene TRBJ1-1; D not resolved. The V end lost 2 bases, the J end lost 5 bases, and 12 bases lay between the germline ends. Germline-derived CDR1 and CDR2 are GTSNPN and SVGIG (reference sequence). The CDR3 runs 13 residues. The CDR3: CAWSRQRGTEAFF. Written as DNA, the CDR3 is TGTGCCTGGAGTCGCCAGAGAGGGACTGAAGCTTTCTTT.

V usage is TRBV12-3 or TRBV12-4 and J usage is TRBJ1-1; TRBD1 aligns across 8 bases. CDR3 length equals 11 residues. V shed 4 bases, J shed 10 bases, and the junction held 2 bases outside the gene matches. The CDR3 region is CASSSGQGAFF. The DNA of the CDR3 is TGTGCCAGCAGTTCCGGACAGGGAGCTTTCTTT.

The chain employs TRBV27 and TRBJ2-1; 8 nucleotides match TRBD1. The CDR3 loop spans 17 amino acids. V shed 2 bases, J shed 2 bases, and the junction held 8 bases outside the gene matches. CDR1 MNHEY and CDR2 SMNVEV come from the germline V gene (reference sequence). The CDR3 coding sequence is TGTGCCAGCAGTTTAGTGTGGGACAGGTTGACCTACAATGAGCAGTTCTTC. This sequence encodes CASSLVWDRLTYNEQFF.

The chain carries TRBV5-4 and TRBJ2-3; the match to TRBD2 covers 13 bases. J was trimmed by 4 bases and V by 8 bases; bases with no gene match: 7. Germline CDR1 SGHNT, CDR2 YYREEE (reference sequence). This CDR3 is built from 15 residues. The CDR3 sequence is CASRTSGGAADTQYF. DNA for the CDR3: TGTGCCAGTCGGACTAGCGGGGGTGCAGCAGATACGCAGTATTTT.

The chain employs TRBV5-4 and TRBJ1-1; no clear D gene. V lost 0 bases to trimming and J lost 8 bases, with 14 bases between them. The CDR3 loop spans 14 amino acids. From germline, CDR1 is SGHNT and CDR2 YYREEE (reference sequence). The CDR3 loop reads CASSLEVARPEAFF. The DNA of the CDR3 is TGTGCCAGCAGCTTGGAGGTGGCGAGGCCCGAAGCTTTCTTT.

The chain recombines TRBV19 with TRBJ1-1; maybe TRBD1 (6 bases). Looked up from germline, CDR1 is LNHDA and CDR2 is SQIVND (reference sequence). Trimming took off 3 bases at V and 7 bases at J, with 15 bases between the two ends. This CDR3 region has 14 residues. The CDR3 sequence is CASSIPGALGEAFF. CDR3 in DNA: TGTGCCAGTAGTATCCCAGGGGCTCTAGGTGAAGCTTTCTTT.

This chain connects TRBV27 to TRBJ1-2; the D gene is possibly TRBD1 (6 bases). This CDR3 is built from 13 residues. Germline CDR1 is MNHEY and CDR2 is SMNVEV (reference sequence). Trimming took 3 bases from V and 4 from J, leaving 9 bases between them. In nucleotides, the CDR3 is TGTGCCAGCAGTTTTGGGGGCCTCTATGGCTACACCTTC. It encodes CASSFGGLYGYTF.

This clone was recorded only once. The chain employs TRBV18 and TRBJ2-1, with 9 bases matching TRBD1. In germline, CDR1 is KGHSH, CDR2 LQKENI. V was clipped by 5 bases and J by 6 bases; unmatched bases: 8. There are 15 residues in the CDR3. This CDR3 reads CASSTTGGRGNEQFF. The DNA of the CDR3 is TGTGCCAGCTCAACAACAGGGGGCCGAGGCAATGAGCAGTTCTTC.